The rows below give T cell receptor beta chains drawn from one sample of a study of blood T cell repertoires in COVID-19. Produced via immunoSEQ multiplex PCR; TCRdb's table is partial and in-frame only. The data contain around 69,000 clones, approximately 88% of them singletons. Input material: peripheral blood. The source of these receptors is a man aged 50-60 years with active COVID-19. Both conserved end residues are part of each CDR3. The D gene is left open where the match is weak. Rows may omit the clone size; those that give it use once, few, many or a size class.

v_gene: TRBV19; abundance: .; j_gene: TRBJ1-1; d_gene: .; CDR3nt: TGTGCCAGTAGATATCGCAGGGGAAACACTGAAGCTTTCTTT; CDR3aa: CASRYRRGNTEAFF
v_gene: TRBV5-4; abundance: .; j_gene: TRBJ1-2; d_gene: .; CDR3nt: TGTGCCAGCAGCTTGGAACAGGTTTTTAACTATGGCTACACCTTC; CDR3aa: CASSLEQVFNYGYTF
v_gene: TRBV25-1; abundance: once; j_gene: TRBJ2-5; d_gene: .; CDR3nt: TGTGCCAGCAGTGATTTACAGGGTGGAGAGACCCAGTACTTC; CDR3aa: CASSDLQGGETQYF
v_gene: TRBV5-1; abundance: .; j_gene: TRBJ2-1; d_gene: .; CDR3nt: TGCGCCAGCAGCCGGGGACAACACAATGAGCAGTTCTTC; CDR3aa: CASSRGQHNEQFF
v_gene: TRBV7-8; abundance: .; j_gene: TRBJ1-5; d_gene: .; CDR3nt: TGTGCCAGCAGCTTATGGGAGGGAGGCAGCAATCAGCCCCAGCATTTT; CDR3aa: CASSLWEGGSNQPQHF
v_gene: TRBV5-1; abundance: .; j_gene: TRBJ2-2; d_gene: .; CDR3nt: TGCGCCAGCAGCTTTGGTTCCCGGACGGGGAACACCGGGGAGCTGTCTTTT; CDR3aa: CASSFGSRTGNTGELSF
v_gene: TRBV5-1; abundance: .; j_gene: TRBJ1-3; d_gene: TRBD1; CDR3nt: TGCGCCAGCAGCTTGGGTCGGACAGGGGGCTCCGGAAACACCATATATTTT; CDR3aa: CASSLGRTGGSGNTIYF
v_gene: TRBV4-1; abundance: once; j_gene: TRBJ2-5; d_gene: TRBD2; CDR3nt: TGCGCCAGCAGCCAAGATAGGGGGGCTAGCGGGGGTGAGACCCAGTACTTC; CDR3aa: CASSQDRGASGGETQYF
v_gene: TRBV5-1; abundance: few; j_gene: TRBJ1-3; d_gene: .; CDR3nt: TGCGCCAGCAGCTTGGCCGGGACATATCCAACTGTCTCTGGAAACACCATATATTTT; CDR3aa: CASSLAGTYPTVSGNTIYF
v_gene: TRBV2; abundance: few; j_gene: TRBJ2-3; d_gene: .; CDR3nt: TGTGCCAGCAGTGAAGTAGCAGATACGCAGTATTTT; CDR3aa: CASSEVADTQYF
v_gene: TRBV7-9; abundance: .; j_gene: TRBJ2-5; d_gene: TRBD1; CDR3nt: TGTGCCAGCAGCTATCCGGGACAGGGGTTTTCCCAAGAGACCCAGTACTTC; CDR3aa: CASSYPGQGFSQETQYF
v_gene: TRBV4-1; abundance: few; j_gene: TRBJ1-1; d_gene: .; CDR3nt: TGCGCCAGCAGCCAAGGGGGCAGGGGAACTGAAGCTTTCTTT; CDR3aa: CASSQGGRGTEAFF
v_gene: TRBV6-2/TRBV6-3; abundance: once; j_gene: TRBJ2-1; d_gene: TRBD2; CDR3nt: TGTGCCAGCAGCAAAGAAGGTAGCGGGGGGTCATACAATGAGCAGTTCTTC; CDR3aa: CASSKEGSGGSYNEQFF